This TCR beta chain was identified in a study of response to subunit inactivated influenza vaccine. Study outcomes and limitations: The authors proposed limited new T cell recruitment per seasonal influenza vaccination.

This clonotype was seen many times. Its target is unknown. Germline V gene lookup returns CDR1 MDHEN and CDR2 SYDVKM. V dropped 5 bases and J dropped 6; count of bases not matched to a gene: 13. This CDR3 has 17 residues. TCRdb called the RT-PCR reads again in MiXCR, with one record for every CDR3 protein. Seen here are 400,000 to 650,000 distinct CDR3 sequences, approximately 7.3% observed once, and the top ten hold around 13%. This chain joins TRBV28 and TRBJ1-6; 7 bases match TRBD1. Material: PBMCs from blood, obtained around 2 years after vaccination. The origin of this receptor is a man in his fifties or sixties who received an inactivated influenza vaccine. The CDR3 DNA reads TGTGCCAGCAGTGTAGGACCAGGGGGAGGAGGTAATTCACCCCTCCACTTT. This sequence encodes CASSVGPGGGGNSPLHF.